Listed below are T cell receptor beta chains from one sample, sequenced in a study of metastatic and nonmetastatic thyroid tumors. TCRdb re-clonotyped the PCR reads through MiXCR. The sample has just over 8,000 clones; 20% to 30% are singletons. The sample was tumor tissue. The receptor source for this set is a female donor with papillary thyroid cancer or a benign thyroid nodule (not recorded which). Some clones in this sample may be carry-over from other donors' samples. The CDR3 runs from the conserved cysteine through the conserved F or W. Fields, in order: D gene, V gene, J gene, clone size, CDR3 DNA, CDR3 protein. D genes are given only for firm matches. Clone size is given for some rows only: seen once, a few or many times, or a class if the clone is expanded.

d_call: NA
v_call: TRBV5-1
j_call: TRBJ2-6
clone_size: NA
cdr3_nt: TGCGCCAGCAGCTTGACTACAGGGTCCGGGGCCAACGTCCTGACTTTC
cdr3_aa: CASSLTTGSGANVLTF

d_call: TRBD2
v_call: TRBV4-1
j_call: TRBJ2-7
clone_size: many
cdr3_nt: TGCGCCAGCAGTGCGGGAGGCTTAACCTACGAGCAGTACTTC
cdr3_aa: CASSAGGLTYEQYF

d_call: NA
v_call: TRBV7-3
j_call: TRBJ1-5
clone_size: NA
cdr3_nt: TGTGCCAGCAGCTTAGACGACAATCAGCCCCAGCATTTT
cdr3_aa: CASSLDDNQPQHF

d_call: TRBD2
v_call: TRBV7-2
j_call: TRBJ2-7
clone_size: NA
cdr3_nt: TGTGCCAGCAGGTCTAGCGGGGGGGCCTACGAGCAGTACTTC
cdr3_aa: CASRSSGGAYEQYF

d_call: TRBD1
v_call: TRBV6-5
j_call: TRBJ1-1
clone_size: medium-sized
cdr3_nt: TGTGCCAGCAGGGGTATCTTATTTGGACAGGGGAGGGGAACTGAAGCTTTCTTT
cdr3_aa: CASRGILFGQGRGTEAFF

d_call: NA
v_call: TRBV6-2/TRBV6-3
j_call: TRBJ1-2
clone_size: NA
cdr3_nt: TGTGCCAGCACCCCTGGGACGGACGGTCTATGGGGCTACACCTTC
cdr3_aa: CASTPGTDGLWGYTF

d_call: NA
v_call: TRBV2
j_call: TRBJ1-6
clone_size: few
cdr3_nt: TGTGCCAGCAGGGAGGATGGACGGTCACCCCTCCACTTT
cdr3_aa: CASREDGRSPLHF

d_call: NA
v_call: TRBV7-9
j_call: TRBJ1-2
clone_size: many
cdr3_nt: TGTGCCAGCAGCTTAGCGGGGGGGAACTATGGCTACACCTTC
cdr3_aa: CASSLAGGNYGYTF

d_call: NA
v_call: TRBV15
j_call: TRBJ2-2
clone_size: NA
cdr3_nt: TGTGCCACCAGCAGACGGCAGATGAACACCGGGGAGCTGTTTTTT
cdr3_aa: CATSRRQMNTGELFF

d_call: NA
v_call: TRBV12-3/TRBV12-4
j_call: TRBJ1-4
clone_size: NA
cdr3_nt: TGTGCCAGCAGTTTATCTGAAAAACTGTTTTTT
cdr3_aa: CASSLSEKLFF

d_call: TRBD2
v_call: TRBV6-9
j_call: TRBJ2-2
clone_size: few
cdr3_nt: TGTGCCTGCCGCCGGGGGGACACCGGGGAGCTGTTTTTT
cdr3_aa: CACRRGDTGELFF

d_call: NA
v_call: TRBV20-1
j_call: TRBJ2-5
clone_size: NA
cdr3_nt: TGCAGTGCAGACAGGGAGGTGACCCAGTACTTC
cdr3_aa: CSADREVTQYF

d_call: NA
v_call: TRBV5-1
j_call: TRBJ2-3
clone_size: NA
cdr3_nt: TGCGCCAGCAGTAGAAGCGGAAGCACAGATACGCAGTATTTT
cdr3_aa: CASSRSGSTDTQYF

d_call: NA
v_call: TRBV27
j_call: TRBJ2-1
clone_size: NA
cdr3_nt: TGTGCCAGCACCAAGCGCGGGTCCCTACACAATGAGCAGTTCTTC
cdr3_aa: CASTKRGSLHNEQFF

d_call: TRBD2
v_call: TRBV28
j_call: TRBJ2-1
clone_size: NA
cdr3_nt: TGTGCCAGCAGACAGTGGAGCGGGGCCTACAATGAGCAGTTCTTC
cdr3_aa: CASRQWSGAYNEQFF

d_call: NA
v_call: TRBV28
j_call: TRBJ2-2
clone_size: medium-sized
cdr3_nt: TGTGCCAGCAGTTTCGGGGGGCAGAACACCGGGGAGCTGTTTTTT
cdr3_aa: CASSFGGQNTGELFF

d_call: NA
v_call: TRBV6-7
j_call: TRBJ1-5
clone_size: few
cdr3_nt: TGTGCCAGCACCGGGTGGGCGGGGGCGGATCAGCCCCAGCATTTT
cdr3_aa: CASTGWAGADQPQHF

d_call: NA
v_call: TRBV28
j_call: TRBJ2-2
clone_size: NA
cdr3_nt: TGTGCCAGCAGTTCTCCCGGGGAGCTGTTTTTT
cdr3_aa: CASSSPGELFF

d_call: TRBD2
v_call: TRBV6-2/TRBV6-3
j_call: TRBJ2-7
clone_size: NA
cdr3_nt: TGTGCCAGCAGTCCTGACAGGGTTGGTAGCGGGAGGCTTATCTCCTACGAGCAGTACTTC
cdr3_aa: CASSPDRVGSGRLISYEQYF

d_call: TRBD2
v_call: TRBV7-6
j_call: TRBJ2-1
clone_size: many
cdr3_nt: TGTGCCAGCAGCTTAGGAGGGGTGGGGGGGAATGAGCAGTTCTTC
cdr3_aa: CASSLGGVGGNEQFF

d_call: NA
v_call: TRBV6-1
j_call: TRBJ2-7
clone_size: medium-sized
cdr3_nt: TGTGCCAGCAGTTCCCGGGCCTTCTCCTACGAGCAGTACTTC
cdr3_aa: CASSSRAFSYEQYF

d_call: TRBD1
v_call: TRBV7-9
j_call: TRBJ2-1
clone_size: NA
cdr3_nt: TGTGCCAGCAGCTTAGGACAGGGTGGGAATGAGCAGTTCTTC
cdr3_aa: CASSLGQGGNEQFF

d_call: TRBD2
v_call: TRBV15
j_call: TRBJ2-7
clone_size: medium-sized
cdr3_nt: TGTGCCACCAGCAGAGATGGGAGCGGGGGCTCCTACGAGCAGTACTTC
cdr3_aa: CATSRDGSGGSYEQYF

d_call: NA
v_call: TRBV18
j_call: TRBJ2-7
clone_size: many
cdr3_nt: TGTGCCAGCTCACCTTCGGACGAGCAGTACTTC
cdr3_aa: CASSPSDEQYF

d_call: NA
v_call: TRBV6-1
j_call: TRBJ1-1
clone_size: few
cdr3_nt: TGTGCCAGCAGTTTCGCTTCGGCAGGGAACACTGAAGCTTTCTTT
cdr3_aa: CASSFASAGNTEAFF

d_call: NA
v_call: TRBV20-1
j_call: TRBJ2-1
clone_size: NA
cdr3_nt: NA
cdr3_aa: CSASLDNEQFF

d_call: TRBD2
v_call: TRBV15
j_call: TRBJ2-5
clone_size: NA
cdr3_nt: TGTGCCACCCGTAGCGGGACTCAAGAGACCCAGTACTTC
cdr3_aa: CATRSGTQETQYF